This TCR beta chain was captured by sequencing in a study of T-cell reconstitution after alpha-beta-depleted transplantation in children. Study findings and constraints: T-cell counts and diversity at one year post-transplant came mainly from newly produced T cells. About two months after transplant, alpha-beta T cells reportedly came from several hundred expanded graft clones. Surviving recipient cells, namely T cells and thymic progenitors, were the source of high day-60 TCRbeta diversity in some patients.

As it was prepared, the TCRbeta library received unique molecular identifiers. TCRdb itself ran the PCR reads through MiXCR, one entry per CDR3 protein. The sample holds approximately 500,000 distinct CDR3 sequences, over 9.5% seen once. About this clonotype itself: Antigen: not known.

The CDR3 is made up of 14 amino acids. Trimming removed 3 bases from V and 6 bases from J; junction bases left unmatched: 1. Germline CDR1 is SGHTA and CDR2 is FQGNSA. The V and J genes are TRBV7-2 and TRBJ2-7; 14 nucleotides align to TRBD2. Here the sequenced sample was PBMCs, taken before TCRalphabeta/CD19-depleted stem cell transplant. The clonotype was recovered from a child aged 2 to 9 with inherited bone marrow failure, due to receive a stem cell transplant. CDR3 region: CASSLTSGRGEQYF. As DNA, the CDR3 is TGTGCCAGCAGCTTGACTAGCGGGAGGGGCGAGCAGTACTTC.